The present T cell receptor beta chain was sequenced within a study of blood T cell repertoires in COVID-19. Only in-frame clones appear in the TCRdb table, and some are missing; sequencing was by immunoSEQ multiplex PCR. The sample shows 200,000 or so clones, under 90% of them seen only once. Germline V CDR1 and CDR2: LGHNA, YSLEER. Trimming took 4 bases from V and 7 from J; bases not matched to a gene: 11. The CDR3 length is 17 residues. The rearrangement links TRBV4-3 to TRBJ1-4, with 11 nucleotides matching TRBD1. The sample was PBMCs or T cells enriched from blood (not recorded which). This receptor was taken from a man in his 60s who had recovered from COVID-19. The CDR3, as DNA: TGCGCCAGCAGCCTATGGGGACAGGGGGAAAGAGGTGAAAAACTGTTTTTT. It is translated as CASSLWGQGERGEKLFF.